The clone carrying this T cell receptor beta chain was seen just once. The antigen is not known. Exposure to brentuximab vedotin varied, and each patient had relapsed following autologous stem cell transplantation. From thawed PBMCs, CD4+ T cells were purified using magnetic negative selection. This CDR3 is 15 amino acids long. Clones were read by immunoSEQ multiplex PCR, and TCRdb kept only the in-frame ones, dropping some. This sample carries roughly 7,500 clones, about 80% of them seen once, and the ten largest clones take approximately 2.5%. This entry belongs to a study of PD-1 blockade in classical Hodgkin lymphoma. General observations from the study: A reduction in baseline TCR diversity was reportedly seen in newly diagnosed patients relative to healthy donors. Baseline diversity was lower in partial responders and progressors than complete responders. What drove the repertoire differences, possibly disease activity or prior therapy, has not been defined.

The chain employs TRBV21-1 and TRBJ2-1; the table gives TRBD2 as D, unverified against the DNA. TRBV21-1 is assigned pseudogene status. This clonotype was obtained from a human donor with classical Hodgkin lymphoma. Sample: CD4+ T cells from blood, taken at baseline. CDR3: CASSKQGGRYDEQFF. DNA of the CDR3: TGTGCCAGCAGCAAACAGGGCGGGAGGTACGATGAGCAGTTCTTC.